The entry below describes one T cell receptor beta chain. What it binds is not known. Each donor was nominally healthy when sampled (though unrecorded immune exposures were likely). This record belongs to a study of cytomegalovirus exposure and HLA in healthy donors. Overall study results and limits: CMV serostatus was the only recorded immune exposure for donors. Reportedly, HLA-A and HLA-B alleles of most subjects were accurately predicted from TCR beta. The authors later linked a missense DCLRE1C variant to TCR beta V- and J-gene trimming.

The PCR ran on 60 Vbeta and 13 Jbeta primers. Method: immunoSEQ multiplex PCR; TCRdb's copy keeps in-frame clones and lacks some. The sample comprises over 95,000 clones, around three quarters of which are singletons, and approximately 2.4% rests with the top ten. In germline, CDR1 is SGHRS, CDR2 YFSETQ. The CDR3 spans 14 residues. Between the trimmed V and J ends, which lost 0 bases and 4 bases, there was a span of 11 bases. The chain carries TRBV5-1 and TRBJ2-7; the D gene is possibly TRBD2 (6 bases). This receptor was identified in a female donor in good health and CMV-seronegative. Source material: PBMCs. DNA of the CDR3: TGCGCCAGCAGCTTGGACAGGAGGGAGTACGAGCAGTACTTC. Its protein is CASSLDRREYEQYF.